This T cell receptor (beta chain) appears in the sequencing data of a study of shared clonotypes between healthy human individuals. Regarding the study as a whole: Inspection by rarefaction showed sorted-subset sequencing to be incomplete despite large depth. Generation of non-shared clonotypes was less probable than generation of clonotypes shared by all four donors.

This clone was picked up one time. Its antigen remains unidentified. Assay used: immunoSEQ multiplex PCR; TCRdb lists only in-frame clones, some missing. The sample has around 95,000 clones; roughly 69% are singletons. With 3 bases clipped from V and 3 bases from J, the junction kept 1 base outside the gene matches. Germline V gives CDR1 SGHTA, CDR2 FQGNSA. The CDR3 is 15 amino acids. CD8 memory merged CD45RO+ cells and CCR7-negative CD45RA+ TemRA cells into one population. This TCR derives from a man between 25 and 39 years old in good health. This sequence joins TRBV7-2 and TRBJ2-1; 11 positions agree with TRBD1. Sequencing used memory CD8+ T cells sorted from blood. Subset specified: CD45RO+ cells pooled with CCR7-negative TemRA cells. The CDR3 DNA sequence: TGTGCCAGCAGCTTGGGACAGGGGGTCTACAATGAGCAGTTCTTC. Its protein is CASSLGQGVYNEQFF.